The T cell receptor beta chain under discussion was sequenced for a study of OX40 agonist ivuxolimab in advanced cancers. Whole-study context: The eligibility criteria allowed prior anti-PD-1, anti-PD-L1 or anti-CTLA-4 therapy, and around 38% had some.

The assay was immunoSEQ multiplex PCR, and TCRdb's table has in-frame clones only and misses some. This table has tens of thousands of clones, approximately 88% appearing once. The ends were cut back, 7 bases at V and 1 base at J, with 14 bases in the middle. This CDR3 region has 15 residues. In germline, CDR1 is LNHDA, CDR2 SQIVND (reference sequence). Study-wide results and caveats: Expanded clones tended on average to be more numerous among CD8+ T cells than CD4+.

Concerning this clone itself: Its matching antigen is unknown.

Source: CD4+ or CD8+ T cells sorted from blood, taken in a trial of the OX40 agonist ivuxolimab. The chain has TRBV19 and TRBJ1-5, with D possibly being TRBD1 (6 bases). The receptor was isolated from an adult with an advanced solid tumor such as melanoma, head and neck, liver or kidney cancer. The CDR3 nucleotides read TGTGCCAGTACTCGACAGGATGGCAGCAATCAGCCCCAGCATTTT. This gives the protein CASTRQDGSNQPQHF.